This T cell receptor beta chain stems from a study of T cells in Graves' hyperthyroidism and ophthalmopathy. Concerning this clonotype itself: The target antigen is unknown.

In germline, CDR1 is MNHEY, CDR2 SVGEGT. This CDR3 spans 14 amino acids. Trimming stripped 6 bases from V and 0 bases from J, with 9 bases between. Study results and limitations: The model anticipated ophthalmopathy a median approximately 6.5 months pre-onset.

There were TCR beta CDR3 regions amplified from RNA transcripts. HTBI primers drove first-round RT-PCR of the TCR CDR3. TCRdb fed the multiplex PCR reads into MiXCR, producing one record per CDR3 protein. The sample yields approximately 400,000 distinct CDR3 sequences, 18% seen once. Pregnant or lactating patients were excluded, as were those with uncontrolled infection or other autoimmune disease. Orbital computed tomography, thyroid ultrasound, serum thyroxine and TRAb, and clinical symptoms together informed the diagnoses. The sequenced sample was blood. This chain uses TRBV6-2 or TRBV6-3 with TRBJ2-4, with no clear D. The sequence derives from a man younger than 30 with Graves' ophthalmopathy. The CDR3 DNA is TGTGCCAGCAGCCCGCCCCTAGCCAAAAACATTCAGTACTTC. Residues: CASSPPLAKNIQYF.